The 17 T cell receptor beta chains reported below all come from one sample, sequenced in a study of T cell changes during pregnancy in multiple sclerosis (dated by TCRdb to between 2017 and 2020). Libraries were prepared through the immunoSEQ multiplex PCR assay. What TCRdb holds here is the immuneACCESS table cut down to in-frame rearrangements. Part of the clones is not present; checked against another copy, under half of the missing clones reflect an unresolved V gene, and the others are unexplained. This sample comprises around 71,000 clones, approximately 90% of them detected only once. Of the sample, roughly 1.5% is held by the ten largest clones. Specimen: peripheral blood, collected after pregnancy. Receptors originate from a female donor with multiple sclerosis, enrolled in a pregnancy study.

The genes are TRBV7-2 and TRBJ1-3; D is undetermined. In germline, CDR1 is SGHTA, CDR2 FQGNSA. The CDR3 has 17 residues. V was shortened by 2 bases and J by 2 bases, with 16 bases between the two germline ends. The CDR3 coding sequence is TGTGCCAGCAGCTTACCTTACGGACTTTTCGCTGGAAACACCATATATTTT. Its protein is CASSLPYGLFAGNTIYF.

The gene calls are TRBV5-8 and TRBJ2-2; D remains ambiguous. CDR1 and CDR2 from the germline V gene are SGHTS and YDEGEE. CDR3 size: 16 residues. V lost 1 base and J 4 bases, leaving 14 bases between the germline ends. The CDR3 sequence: CASSLFRVRSTGELFF. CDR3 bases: TGTGCCAGCAGCTTGTTTAGAGTCCGGTCCACCGGGGAGCTGTTTTTT.

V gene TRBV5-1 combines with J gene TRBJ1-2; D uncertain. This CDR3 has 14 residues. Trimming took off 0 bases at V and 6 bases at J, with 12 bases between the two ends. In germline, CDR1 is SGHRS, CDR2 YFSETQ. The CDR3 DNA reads TGCGCCAGCAGCTTGGAGGCAGGTAGAGATGGCTACACCTTC. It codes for CASSLEAGRDGYTF. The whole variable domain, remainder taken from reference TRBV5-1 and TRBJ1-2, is KAGVTQTPRYLIKTRGQQVTLSCSPISGHRSVSWYQQTPGQGLQFLFEYFSETQRNKGNFPGRFSGRQFSNSRSEMNVSTLELGDSALYLCASSLEAGRDGYTFGSGTRLTVV.

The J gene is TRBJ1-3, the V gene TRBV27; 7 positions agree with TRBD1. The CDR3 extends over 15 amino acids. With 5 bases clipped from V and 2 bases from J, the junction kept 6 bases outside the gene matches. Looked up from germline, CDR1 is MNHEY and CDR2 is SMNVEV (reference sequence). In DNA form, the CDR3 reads TGTGCCAGCAGTCCGGGAGACAGGGCTGGAAACACCATATATTTT. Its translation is CASSPGDRAGNTIYF.

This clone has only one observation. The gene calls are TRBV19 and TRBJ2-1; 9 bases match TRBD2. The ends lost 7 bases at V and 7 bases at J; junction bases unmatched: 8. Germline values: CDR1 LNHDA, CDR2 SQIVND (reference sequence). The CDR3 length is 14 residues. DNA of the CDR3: TGTGCCAGTAACATAGCGGGAGTCTCAAATGAGCAGTTCTTC. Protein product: CASNIAGVSNEQFF. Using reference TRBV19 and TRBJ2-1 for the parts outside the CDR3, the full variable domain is DGGITQSPKYLFRKEGQNVTLSCEQNLNHDAMYWYRQDPGQGLRLIYYSQIVNDFQKGDIAEGYSVSREKKESFPLTVTSAQKNPTAFYLCASNIAGVSNEQFFGPGTRLTVL.

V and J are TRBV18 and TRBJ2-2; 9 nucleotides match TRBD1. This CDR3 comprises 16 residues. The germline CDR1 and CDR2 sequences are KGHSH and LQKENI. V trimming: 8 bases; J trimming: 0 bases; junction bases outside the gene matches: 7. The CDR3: CASGIQGATNTGELFF. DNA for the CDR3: TGTGCCAGCGGAATACAGGGGGCGACGAACACCGGGGAGCTGTTTTTT.

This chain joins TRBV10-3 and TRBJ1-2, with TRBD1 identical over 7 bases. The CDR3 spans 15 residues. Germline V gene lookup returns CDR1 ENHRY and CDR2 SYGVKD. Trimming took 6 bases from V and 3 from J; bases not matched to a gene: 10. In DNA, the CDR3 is TGTGCCATCAGCTCAGACAGGGACGGCGACTATGGCTACACCTTC. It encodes CAISSDRDGDYGYTF.

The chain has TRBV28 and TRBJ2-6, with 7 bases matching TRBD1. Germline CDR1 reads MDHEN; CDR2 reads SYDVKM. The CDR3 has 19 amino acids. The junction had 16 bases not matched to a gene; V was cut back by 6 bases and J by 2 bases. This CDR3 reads CASRPDRVVIPPGANVLTF. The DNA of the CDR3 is TGTGCCAGCAGACCCGACAGGGTAGTTATCCCCCCTGGGGCCAACGTCCTGACTTTC.

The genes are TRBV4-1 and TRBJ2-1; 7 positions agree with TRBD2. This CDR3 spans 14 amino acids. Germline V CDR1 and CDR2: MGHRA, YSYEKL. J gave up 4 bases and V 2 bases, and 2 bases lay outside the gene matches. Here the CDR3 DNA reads TGCGCCAGCAGCCAACCTAGCGGTTACAATGAGCAGTTCTTC. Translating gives CASSQPSGYNEQFF.

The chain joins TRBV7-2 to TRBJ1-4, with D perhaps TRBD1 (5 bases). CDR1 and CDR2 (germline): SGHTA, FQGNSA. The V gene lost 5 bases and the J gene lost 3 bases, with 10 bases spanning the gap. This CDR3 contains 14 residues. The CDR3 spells CASSPGLSNEKLFF. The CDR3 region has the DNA TGTGCCAGCAGCCCAGGGTTATCTAATGAAAAACTGTTTTTT.

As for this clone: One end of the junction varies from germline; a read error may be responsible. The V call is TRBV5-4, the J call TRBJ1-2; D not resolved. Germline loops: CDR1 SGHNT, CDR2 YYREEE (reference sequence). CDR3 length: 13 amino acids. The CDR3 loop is CASSLVQMADESF. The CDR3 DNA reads TGTGCCAGCAGCTTGGTGCAGATGGCAGATGAATCCTTC.

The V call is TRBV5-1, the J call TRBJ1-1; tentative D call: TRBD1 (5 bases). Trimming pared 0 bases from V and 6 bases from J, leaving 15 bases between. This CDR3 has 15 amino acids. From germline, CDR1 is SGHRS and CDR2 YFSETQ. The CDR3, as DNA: TGCGCCAGCAGCTTGGGCCAGGGTGGTGATTCTGAAGCTTTCTTT. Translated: CASSLGQGGDSEAFF.

The CDR3 is CATGGGTGGGRTQYF. The CDR3 DNA is TGTGCCACCGGGGGGGGGACAGGGGGCGGTCGGACCCAGTACTTC. V usage is TRBV19 and J usage is TRBJ2-5, with 12 bases matching TRBD1. V gave up 10 bases and J gave up 7 bases; unmatched junction bases: 13. Germline CDR1 reads LNHDA; CDR2 reads SQIVND (reference sequence). The CDR3 totals 15 residues. Based on the CDR3 plus reference TRBV19 and TRBJ2-5, the full variable domain is DGGITQSPKYLFRKEGQNVTLSCEQNLNHDAMYWYRQDPGQGLRLIYYSQIVNDFQKGDIAEGYSVSREKKESFPLTVTSAQKNPTAFYLCATGGGTGGGRTQYFGPGTRLLVL.

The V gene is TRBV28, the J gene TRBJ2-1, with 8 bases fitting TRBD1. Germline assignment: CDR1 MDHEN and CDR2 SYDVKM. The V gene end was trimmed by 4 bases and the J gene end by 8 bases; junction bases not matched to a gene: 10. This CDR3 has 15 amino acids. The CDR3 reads CASSSTGVNIDEQFF. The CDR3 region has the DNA TGTGCCAGCAGTTCGACAGGGGTTAATATTGATGAGCAGTTCTTC.

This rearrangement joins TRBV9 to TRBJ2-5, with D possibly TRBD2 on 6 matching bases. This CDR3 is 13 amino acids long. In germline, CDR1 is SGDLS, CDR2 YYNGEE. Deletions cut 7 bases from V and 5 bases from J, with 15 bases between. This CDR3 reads CASLLGGWETQYF. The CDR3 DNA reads TGTGCCAGCCTTCTGGGGGGTTGGGAGACCCAGTACTTC.

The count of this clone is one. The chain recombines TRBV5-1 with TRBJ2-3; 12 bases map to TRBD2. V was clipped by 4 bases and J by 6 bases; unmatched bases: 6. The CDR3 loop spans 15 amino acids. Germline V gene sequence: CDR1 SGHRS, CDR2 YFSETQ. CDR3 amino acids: CASSPPTSGSDTQYF. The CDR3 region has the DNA TGCGCCAGCAGCCCTCCGACTAGCGGGAGTGATACGCAGTATTTT.

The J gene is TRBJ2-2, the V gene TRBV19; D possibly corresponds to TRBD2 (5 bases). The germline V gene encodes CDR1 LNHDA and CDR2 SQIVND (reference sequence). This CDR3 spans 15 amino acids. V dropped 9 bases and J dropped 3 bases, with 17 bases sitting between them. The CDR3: CASRGPARDTGELFF. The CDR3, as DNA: TGTGCCAGCCGCGGGCCAGCGAGGGACACCGGGGAGCTGTTTTTT.